A single sample is the source of the 19 T cell receptor beta chains below, sequenced in a study of cytomegalovirus exposure and HLA in healthy donors. 13 Jbeta primers and 60 Vbeta primers were used for the PCR. Clones were sequenced by immunoSEQ multiplex PCR, and TCRdb holds only the in-frame ones, with some missing. The sample lists some 150,000 clones, about 80% occurring once. Specimen: PBMCs. These receptors were obtained from a young man in good health and CMV-seronegative.

The V and J genes are TRBV6-6 and TRBJ1-5; D remains unclear. V lost 0 bases and J lost 3, with 6 bases in between. This CDR3 region has 14 residues. Germline V CDR1 and CDR2: MNHNY, SVGAGI (reference sequence). The CDR3 region has the DNA TGTGCCAGCAGTTACTCGAGGAACAATCAGCCCCAGCATTTT. This translates into CASSYSRNNQPQHF.

This clone occurred once. The J gene is TRBJ2-5, the V gene TRBV7-2; unclear D gene. Trimming left V 6 bases short and J 5 bases short, with 7 bases between. Per germline, CDR1 SGHTA and CDR2 FQGNSA. This CDR3 is 11 amino acids long. CDR3 nucleotide sequence: TGTGCCAGCAGGGCGAGGGAGACCCAGTACTTC. Amino acid sequence: CASRARETQYF.

The chain joins TRBV7-9 to TRBJ1-1; 8 bases map to TRBD1. The CDR3 spans 13 residues. The V gene's germline CDR1 is SEHNR and CDR2 FQNEAQ (reference sequence). The junction had 6 bases not matched to a gene; V was cut back by 5 bases and J by 7 bases. DNA of the CDR3: TGTGCCAGCAGCCTACAGGGGGGCATTGAAGCTTTCTTT. It yields the protein CASSLQGGIEAFF.

The rearrangement uses TRBV5-1 and TRBJ1-1; TRBD1 matches at 8 bases. J lost 3 bases, V lost 4 bases, and 2 bases had no gene match. Germline assignment: CDR1 SGHRS and CDR2 YFSETQ. This CDR3 comprises 13 residues. The CDR3 here is CASSTTGDTEAFF. CDR3 DNA sequence: TGCGCCAGCAGCACGACAGGGGACACTGAAGCTTTCTTT.

The rearrangement links TRBV6-5 to TRBJ1-5, with D hard to call. Germline-derived CDR1 and CDR2 are MNHEY and SVGAGI. V lost 4 bases and J 4 bases, leaving 8 bases between the germline ends. CDR3 length: 13 residues. The chain's CDR3 is CASSFRSNQPQHF. In nucleotides, the CDR3 is TGTGCCAGCAGTTTCCGCAGTAATCAGCCCCAGCATTTT.

As for this clone: Relative to the germline gene, one junction end is altered; a read error may explain this. The chain joins TRBV7-9 to TRBJ1-2; 9 positions agree with TRBD1. Germline V gene sequence: CDR1 SEHNR, CDR2 FQNEAQ (reference sequence). This CDR3 comprises 16 residues. Here the CDR3 DNA reads TGTTCCAGCAGCTCCGGGACAGGGTCAACTGGCTATGGCTACACCTTC. Translated: CSSSSGTGSTGYGYTF.

The chain uses TRBV7-6 and TRBJ2-7; 11 bases are a match to TRBD2. V lost 5 bases and J lost 4; bases outside the gene matches: 10. The CDR3 runs 16 residues. Germline loops: CDR1 SGHVS, CDR2 FNYEAQ. The DNA for the CDR3 is TGTGCCAGCAGCGCTAGGGGGACTAGCGGTTTTTACGAGCAGTACTTC. Encoded protein: CASSARGTSGFYEQYF.

The chain links TRBV27 to TRBJ1-2; 9 positions agree with TRBD1. The CDR3 has 18 amino acids. CDR1 is MNHEY and CDR2 is SMNVEV in the germline V gene (reference sequence). V was pared by 5 bases and J by 8 bases, with 21 bases of the junction left unmatched. CDR3 coding DNA: TGTGCCAGCAGTAGACCCGGGGGACTCGGACAGGGGAGAGAGGGCTACACCTTC. It is translated as CASSRPGGLGQGREGYTF.

CDR3 sequence reads: CASSLGGASYGYTF. The CDR3 nucleotides read TGTGCCAGCAGTTTAGGGGGGGCGAGCTATGGCTACACCTTC. The rearrangement joins TRBV28 to TRBJ1-2; perhaps TRBD1 as D (6 bases). Between the trimmed V and J ends, which lost 2 bases and 4 bases, there was a span of 11 bases. The CDR3 has 14 amino acids. Looked up from germline, CDR1 is MDHEN and CDR2 is SYDVKM.

This chain uses TRBV7-6 with TRBJ2-3, with D possibly matching TRBD2 (5 bases). Per germline, CDR1 SGHVS and CDR2 FNYEAQ. The CDR3 covers 14 residues. V lost 5 bases and J 6 bases, leaving 15 bases between the germline ends. The CDR3 DNA reads TGTGCCAGCAGCACCCGGGGAACGGGTGATACGCAGTATTTT. It translates to CASSTRGTGDTQYF.

This clone was counted once. The rearrangement uses TRBV6-5 and TRBJ2-5, with D maybe TRBD2 (6 bases). The CDR3 length is 13 residues. The germline V gene encodes CDR1 MNHEY and CDR2 SVGAGI. V was trimmed by 9 bases and J by 7 bases, leaving 18 bases between them. CDR3 in DNA: TGTGCCAGTTGCGAGGTAGCGGCTGGGACCCAGTACTTC. It specifies CASCEVAAGTQYF.

The rearrangement links TRBV25-1 to TRBJ2-2; D is unclear. The CDR3 contains 14 residues. Germline CDR1 MGHDK, CDR2 SYGVNS. Trimming left V 3 bases short and J 2 bases short, with 7 bases between. In DNA, the CDR3 is TGTGCCAGCAGTGATACATTAAACACCGGGGAGCTGTTTTTT. It encodes CASSDTLNTGELFF.

This sequence joins TRBV5-4 and TRBJ2-5; no definite D call. The germline V gene encodes CDR1 SGHNT and CDR2 YYREEE (reference sequence). The CDR3 extends over 14 amino acids. The V end was cut by 4 bases, the J end by 4 bases, with 14 bases between. CDR3 DNA: TGTGCCAGCAGCGCCCCCCGTCAGGCAGAGACCCAGTACTTC. Amino acid sequence: CASSAPRQAETQYF.

CDR3 sequence: CASSTLGQGQETQYF. The CDR3, as DNA: TGTGCCAGTAGTACCTTAGGACAGGGACAAGAGACCCAGTACTTC. This chain uses TRBV19 with TRBJ2-5; 8 nucleotides align to TRBD1. Germline-derived CDR1 and CDR2 are LNHDA and SQIVND (reference sequence). The CDR3 length is 15 residues. V shed 4 bases, J shed 2 bases, and the junction held 6 bases outside the gene matches. Combining the CDR3 with reference TRBV19 and TRBJ2-5 gives the whole variable domain DGGITQSPKYLFRKEGQNVTLSCEQNLNHDAMYWYRQDPGQGLRLIYYSQIVNDFQKGDIAEGYSVSREKKESFPLTVTSAQKNPTAFYLCASSTLGQGQETQYFGPGTRLLVL.

This clone occurred once. The chain is built from TRBV29-1 and TRBJ2-7; TRBD1 might be the D (7 bases). The germline V gene has CDR1 SQVTM and CDR2 ANQGSEA. With 4 bases removed from V and 0 bases from J, the gap between germline ends came to 10 bases. The CDR3 totals 13 residues. This CDR3 is CSVGGTASYEQYF. The CDR3, as DNA: TGCAGCGTTGGCGGGACAGCCTCCTACGAGCAGTACTTC.

This clone was found a few times. The chain has TRBV19 and TRBJ1-5, with 9 bases matching TRBD1. In germline, CDR1 is LNHDA, CDR2 SQIVND (reference sequence). CDR3 length: 14 amino acids. J lost 7 bases, V lost 3 bases, and 4 bases had no gene match. The CDR3 sequence is CASSIRDRAQPQHF. The CDR3 coding sequence is TGTGCCAGTAGTATCCGGGACAGGGCGCAGCCCCAGCATTTT.

This clone was seen a single time. The chain recombines TRBV30 with TRBJ1-5; possible D gene TRBD1, 6 bases. The CDR3 has 17 amino acids. Germline CDR1 and CDR2: GTSNPN and SVGIG (reference sequence). The germline V and J ends were trimmed by 3 bases and 1 base, with 19 bases remaining between them. The CDR3 spells CAWRAPRGGRSNQPQHF. CDR3 nucleotides: TGTGCCTGGAGAGCTCCCCGGGGGGGCCGGAGCAATCAGCCCCAGCATTTT.

This clone appeared once. V is TRBV14 and J is TRBJ2-7, with 8 bases identical to TRBD2. J gave up 2 bases and V 1 base, and 4 bases lay outside the gene matches. CDR1 and CDR2 (germline): SGHDN, FVKESK. The CDR3 sequence is 15 residues long. CDR3 DNA sequence: TGTGCCAGCAGCCAAGGGAATAGCGGGACCTACGAGCAGTACTTC. Translation: CASSQGNSGTYEQYF.

The CDR3: CASSPRKGRDAGELFF. CDR3 sequence (DNA): TGTGCCAGCAGTCCCCGGAAGGGGCGAGACGCCGGGGAGCTGTTTTTT. The rearrangement uses TRBV28 and TRBJ2-2, with D possibly being TRBD1 (5 bases). Germline V gene lookup returns CDR1 MDHEN and CDR2 SYDVKM. Trimming removed 5 bases at V and 6 bases at J, with 19 bases between. CDR3 size: 16 residues.